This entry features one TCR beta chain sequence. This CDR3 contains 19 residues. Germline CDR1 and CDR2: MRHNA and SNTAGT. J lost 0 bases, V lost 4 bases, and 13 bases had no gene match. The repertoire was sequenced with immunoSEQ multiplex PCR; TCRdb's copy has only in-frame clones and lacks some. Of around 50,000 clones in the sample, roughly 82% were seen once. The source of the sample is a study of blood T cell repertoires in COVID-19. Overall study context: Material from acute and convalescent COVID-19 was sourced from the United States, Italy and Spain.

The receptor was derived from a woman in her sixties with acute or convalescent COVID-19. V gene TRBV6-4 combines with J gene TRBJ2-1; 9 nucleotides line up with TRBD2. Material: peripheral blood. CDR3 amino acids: CASSGGRLAVLSSYNEQFF. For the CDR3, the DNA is TGTGCCAGCAGTGGAGGCCGACTAGCGGTCTTGAGCTCCTACAATGAGCAGTTCTTC.